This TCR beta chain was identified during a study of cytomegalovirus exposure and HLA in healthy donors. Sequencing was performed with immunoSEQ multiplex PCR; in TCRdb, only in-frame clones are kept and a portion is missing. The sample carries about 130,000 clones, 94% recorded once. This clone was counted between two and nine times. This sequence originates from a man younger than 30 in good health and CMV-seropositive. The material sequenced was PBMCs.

CDR3 sequence reads: CASSLERGNQPQHF. The DNA for the CDR3 is TGTGCCAGCAGCTTGGAGCGCGGCAATCAGCCCCAGCATTTT. The rearrangement uses TRBV5-5 and TRBJ1-5; no clear D gene. The CDR3 consists of 14 residues. V was cut by 0 bases and J by 2 bases, with 6 bases left in between. Germline V gene data show CDR1 as SGHKS and CDR2 as YYEKEE (reference sequence).